Each of the 29 T cell receptor beta chains below was sequenced from the same sample in a study of T-cell reconstitution after alpha-beta-depleted transplantation in children. Preparation of the TCRbeta library was carried out with unique molecular identifiers. TCRdb re-called the PCR reads with MiXCR, one entry per CDR3 protein. The sample contains some 340,000 distinct CDR3 sequences, 10% of which appear only once. Sequencing used PBMCs from the stem cell graft donor, obtained from the stem cell graft. These receptors were collected from a human donor who donated a stem cell graft to a child with acute lymphoblastic leukemia.

This chain links TRBV7-2 with TRBJ2-7, with TRBD1 matching 9 bases. After removal of 6 bases from V and 0 bases from J, the junction contained 3 bases not matched to a gene. This CDR3 region has 14 residues. Germline V gives CDR1 SGHTA, CDR2 FQGNSA. In DNA, the CDR3 is TGTGCCAGCAGGCAACAGGGGGCCTCCTACGAGCAGTACTTC. Residues: CASRQQGASYEQYF.

This clonotype appeared a few times. The chain uses TRBV7-9 and TRBJ2-7; tentatively, D is TRBD1 (5 bases). The CDR3 is 16 residues long. The germline V and J ends were trimmed by 6 bases and 2 bases, with 20 bases remaining between them. Looked up from germline, CDR1 is SEHNR and CDR2 is FQNEAQ (reference sequence). CDR3 region: CASSHATTGFPYEQYF. CDR3 in DNA: TGTGCCAGCAGTCACGCAACAACAGGATTCCCCTACGAGCAGTACTTC.

The table lists this clonotype with a few counts. The CDR3 is CASSLSRGIETQYF. The CDR3 DNA follows: TGTGCCAGCAGTTTGTCCAGGGGAATAGAGACCCAGTACTTC. The rearrangement uses TRBV28 and TRBJ2-5; a possible D gene is TRBD1 (6 bases). V was shortened by 3 bases and J by 4 bases, with 12 bases between the two germline ends. The germline CDR1 and CDR2 sequences are MDHEN and SYDVKM. The CDR3 has 14 residues.

There are many counts of this clonotype. The CDR3 DNA sequence: TGCGCCAGCAGCCAAGGGCCCGGCGAGCAGTACTTC. Translation gives CASSQGPGEQYF. The rearrangement joins TRBV4-1 to TRBJ2-7; D is undetermined. Trimming shortened V by 1 base and J by 6 bases, and 7 bases separated the two germline ends. Germline CDR1 is MGHRA and CDR2 is YSYEKL. This CDR3 region has 12 residues.

This clonotype was observed at least ten times. The chain carries TRBV5-1 and TRBJ2-1; 8 bases fit TRBD1. The CDR3 has 17 residues. Germline V gene data show CDR1 as SGHRS and CDR2 as YFSETQ. V lost 1 base, J lost 8 bases, and 14 bases stayed unmatched. The CDR3 reads CASSLFRAGGSFDEQFF. DNA of the CDR3: TGCGCCAGCAGCTTGTTTCGGGCAGGGGGCTCCTTCGATGAGCAGTTCTTC.

This clonotype was counted only a few times. The chain couples TRBV5-1 to TRBJ2-3, with D unresolved. The ends were cut back, 5 bases at V and 0 bases at J, with 10 bases in the middle. The CDR3 extends over 14 amino acids. From germline, CDR1 is SGHRS and CDR2 YFSETQ. The CDR3 region is CASRPDGSTDTQYF. The CDR3 DNA is TGCGCCAGCAGACCTGACGGGAGCACAGATACGCAGTATTTT.

The chain combines TRBV5-5 with TRBJ2-3; 10 nucleotides match TRBD1. This CDR3 is 15 amino acids long. Germline-derived CDR1 and CDR2 are SGHKS and YYEKEE (reference sequence). Trimming removed 6 bases from V and 2 bases from J; junction bases left unmatched: 6. CDR3 region: CASTGTGALTDTQYF. Written as DNA, the CDR3 is TGTGCCAGCACCGGGACAGGGGCTCTCACAGATACGCAGTATTTT.

This clonotype occurred a few times. This chain connects TRBV20-1 to TRBJ1-2; maybe TRBD1 (5 bases). The CDR3 covers 15 residues. Germline CDR1 and CDR2: DFQATT and SNEGSKA (reference sequence). The V end lost 0 bases, the J end lost 8 bases, and 19 bases lay between the germline ends. The CDR3 sequence is CSARDQGAGTGGYTF. The DNA for the CDR3 is TGCAGTGCTAGAGACCAGGGAGCGGGTACCGGGGGCTACACCTTC.

CDR3 residues: CAWTRESNEKLFF. The CDR3 region has the DNA TGTGCCTGGACCAGAGAGTCTAATGAAAAACTGTTTTTT. The rearrangement joins TRBV30 to TRBJ1-4; D is undetermined. Trimming shortened V by 4 bases and J by 3 bases, and 9 bases separated the two germline ends. The length of the CDR3 is 13 residues. The germline gives CDR1 GTSNPN, CDR2 SVGIG (reference sequence).

This clonotype appeared a few times. The gene calls are TRBV5-1 and TRBJ2-7, with 14 bases fitting TRBD2. V was clipped by 3 bases and J by 4 bases; unmatched bases: 3. Germline assignment: CDR1 SGHRS and CDR2 YFSETQ. The CDR3 covers 15 residues. The CDR3 loop is CASSWGLAGEYEQYF. The CDR3, as DNA: TGCGCCAGCAGCTGGGGACTAGCGGGAGAGTACGAGCAGTACTTC.

This clonotype turned up a few times. The rearrangement uses TRBV20-1 and TRBJ2-7; 8 bases align to TRBD2. This CDR3 has 14 residues. CDR1 is DFQATT and CDR2 is SNEGSKA in the germline V gene (reference sequence). V dropped 2 bases and J dropped 2; count of bases not matched to a gene: 5. The CDR3 nucleotides are TGCAGTGCTAGAATCGAGCGGGAGACCTACGAGCAGTACTTC. Encoded protein: CSARIERETYEQYF.

This clonotype was observed a few times. This chain joins TRBV5-1 and TRBJ1-1; 10 positions match TRBD1. The CDR3 has 15 amino acids. In germline, CDR1 is SGHRS, CDR2 YFSETQ. Germline trimming cut 4 bases from V and 4 bases from J; bases unmatched to any gene: 7. The CDR3 protein is CASSTGQGVSTEAFF. CDR3 nucleotide sequence: TGCGCCAGCAGCACCGGACAGGGGGTTAGCACTGAAGCTTTCTTT.

The genes are TRBV5-1 and TRBJ2-1; D gene ambiguous. CDR3 size: 14 residues. Germline CDR1 reads SGHRS; CDR2 reads YFSETQ. The germline V and J ends were trimmed by 4 bases and 8 bases, with 16 bases remaining between them. The CDR3 protein is CASSRAGSRDEQFF. In DNA, the CDR3 is TGCGCCAGCAGCCGTGCCGGGTCAAGGGATGAGCAGTTCTTC.

V and J are TRBV7-2 and TRBJ2-7, with D possibly TRBD2 on 5 matching bases. CDR3 size: 14 residues. Trimming cost V 1 base and J 7 bases, with 14 bases left between them. Looked up from germline, CDR1 is SGHTA and CDR2 is FQGNSA. The CDR3 DNA reads as TGTGCCAGCAGCTTAGAGGGCCTCCGAGGGGAGCAGTACTTC. Translating it yields CASSLEGLRGEQYF.

V gene TRBV29-1 combines with J gene TRBJ2-3; 8 nucleotides line up with TRBD1. CDR1 is SQVTM and CDR2 is ANQGSEA in the germline V gene. The V gene end was trimmed by 6 bases and the J gene end by 5 bases; junction bases not matched to a gene: 16. This CDR3 has 16 residues. CDR3 in DNA: TGCAGCGTGTCCGGCGGCCCAGGGGGCAAGATAGATACGCAGTATTTT. Amino acids: CSVSGGPGGKIDTQYF.

The genes are TRBV2 and TRBJ1-1, with 7 positions matching TRBD1. Germline V CDR1 and CDR2: SNHLY, FYNNEI. CDR3 length: 16 residues. V lost 6 bases, J lost 0 bases, and 10 bases stayed unmatched. In DNA, the CDR3 is TGTGCCAGCAGACCAACAGGGGTCCTCTTGAACACTGAAGCTTTCTTT. Protein sequence: CASRPTGVLLNTEAFF. The entire variable domain, with the rest obtained from reference TRBV2 and TRBJ1-1, is as follows: EPEVTQTPSHQVTQMGQEVILRCVPISNHLYFYWYRQILGQKVEFLVSFYNNEISEKSEIFDDQFSVERPDGSNFTLKIRSTKLEDSAMYFCASRPTGVLLNTEAFFGQGTRLTVV.

The table lists this clonotype with many counts. The chain uses TRBV12-3 or TRBV12-4 and TRBJ2-1; 9 bases match TRBD2. This CDR3 comprises 15 residues. Trimming cost V 6 bases and J 3 bases; bases outside gene matches: 6. This chain's CDR3 is CASSPAGGFYNEQFF. The CDR3, as DNA: TGTGCCAGCAGCCCAGCGGGAGGCTTCTACAATGAGCAGTTCTTC.

The gene calls are TRBV3-1 and TRBJ2-7; D is possibly TRBD2 (5 bases). Germline assignment: CDR1 LGHDT and CDR2 YNNKEL (reference sequence). This CDR3 contains 13 residues. Trimming cost V 5 bases and J 5 bases, with 13 bases left between them. For the CDR3, the DNA is TGTGCCAGCAGCTACTCGGTCGGGAACGAGCAGTACTTC. Residues: CASSYSVGNEQYF.

The gene calls are TRBV10-3 and TRBJ1-1; no firm D call. V was cut by 0 bases and J by 1 base, with 12 bases left in between. This CDR3 is 16 amino acids long. Per the germline V gene, CDR1 is ENHRY and CDR2 is SYGVKD. As DNA, the CDR3 is TGTGCCATCAGTGAGTCCCCCGGGTACGCGAACACTGAAGCTTTCTTT. This encodes CAISESPGYANTEAFF.

This clonotype has only a few counts. The chain joins TRBV7-3 to TRBJ1-5; TRBD1 might be the D (5 bases). Germline values: CDR1 SGHTA, CDR2 FQGTGA. The CDR3 sequence is 16 residues long. The V gene lost 3 bases and the J gene lost 2 bases, with 14 bases spanning the gap. The CDR3 coding sequence is TGTGCCAGCAGCTTTGGGGGGAAGGTTGGCAATCAGCCCCAGCATTTT. As protein: CASSFGGKVGNQPQHF.

The chain recombines TRBV19 with TRBJ1-1; a possible D gene is TRBD1 (5 bases). The germline V and J ends were trimmed by 7 bases and 4 bases, with 10 bases remaining between them. This CDR3 contains 12 residues. CDR1 and CDR2 (germline): LNHDA, SQIVND (reference sequence). DNA of the CDR3: TGTGCCAGTACAAAGGGGCTCACTGAAGCTTTCTTT. It encodes CASTKGLTEAFF.

This clonotype was counted at least ten times. The chain joins TRBV20-1 to TRBJ2-1; 7 positions agree with TRBD1. The J segment lost 8 bases and the V segment lost 6 bases, leaving 13 bases of the junction unmatched. The CDR3 has 14 residues. Germline V gene sequence: CDR1 DFQATT, CDR2 SNEGSKA (reference sequence). CDR3 DNA sequence: TGCAGTGCCCTTGGGACAGAGTTACAGGATGAGCAGTTCTTC. Its translation: CSALGTELQDEQFF.

Concerning this clonotype itself: A much larger clone is a single base away; this may be a read error. The conserved phenylalanine or tryptophan normally closing the CDR3 is absent here, so this likely arose from a read error. The gene calls are TRBV12-3 or TRBV12-4 and TRBJ2-7; D uncertain. The CDR3 spans 12 residues. Trimming cost V 6 bases and J 3 bases, with 9 bases left between them. In nucleotides, the CDR3 is TGTGCCAGCAGCTCAGGACGCTACGAGCAGTACCTC. Translated: CASSSGRYEQYL.

CDR3 residues: CASGGGAGISPLHF. CDR3 DNA sequence: TGTGCCAGTGGTGGGGGTGCAGGTATCTCACCCCTCCACTTT. The chain employs TRBV27 and TRBJ1-6; a possible D gene is TRBD1 (5 bases). Germline CDR1 reads MNHEY; CDR2 reads SMNVEV (reference sequence). This CDR3 is 14 amino acids long. Trimming pared 9 bases from V and 10 bases from J, leaving 19 bases between.

This clonotype appeared many times. This chain uses TRBV3-1 with TRBJ2-5; the match to TRBD2 covers 13 bases. There are 15 residues in the CDR3. Unmatched junction bases numbered 0, after V lost 1 base and J lost 4 bases. Germline V CDR1 and CDR2: LGHDT, YNNKEL (reference sequence). This CDR3 reads CASSQGLAGGETQYF. The CDR3 DNA is TGTGCCAGCAGCCAAGGACTAGCGGGAGGAGAGACCCAGTACTTC.

This clonotype was observed many times. The chain joins TRBV20-1 to TRBJ2-3, with 7 bases lining up with TRBD1. Per germline, CDR1 DFQATT and CDR2 SNEGSKA (reference sequence). Trimming at V came to 1 base and at J to 8 bases, leaving 12 bases not matched to a gene. The CDR3 has 15 residues. The CDR3 is CSARVGTGEFSTQYF. CDR3 DNA sequence: TGCAGTGCTAGAGTGGGTACAGGGGAGTTTAGTACGCAGTATTTT.

Ten or more counts support this clonotype. V gene TRBV20-1 combines with J gene TRBJ2-5, with TRBD2 matching over 10 bases. The ends lost 6 bases at V and 1 base at J; junction bases unmatched: 8. CDR1 and CDR2 (germline): DFQATT, SNEGSKA (reference sequence). This CDR3 is built from 15 residues. The CDR3 sequence is CSAFSTSGFQETQYF. For the CDR3, the DNA is TGCAGTGCCTTCTCGACTAGCGGGTTCCAAGAGACCCAGTACTTC.

This clonotype came up a few times. The chain carries TRBV6-2 or TRBV6-3 and TRBJ2-1; no firm D call. V shed 2 bases and J shed 0 bases, with 11 bases lying between them. Germline V gene lookup returns CDR1 MNHEY and CDR2 SVGEGT. The CDR3 runs to 16 residues. The CDR3 sequence: CASSYPPRSSYNEQFF. For the CDR3, the DNA is TGTGCCAGCAGTTACCCCCCGCGGAGCTCCTACAATGAGCAGTTCTTC.

The chain has TRBV28 and TRBJ2-1; D gene unclear. The CDR3 runs 18 residues. V gave up 3 bases and J gave up 0 bases, with 18 bases separating them. The germline V gene encodes CDR1 MDHEN and CDR2 SYDVKM. In nucleotides, the CDR3 is TGTGCCAGCAGTTTTTCCCCGTATACGGGCGTCTCCTACAATGAGCAGTTCTTC. This codes for CASSFSPYTGVSYNEQFF.